This T cell receptor (beta chain) originates from a study of cytotoxic CD8 clonotypes in ibrutinib-treated CLL. The wider study: Response sampling came at median approximately twelve months of treatment, ranging about 6 to 36 months.

Germline V lookup: CDR1 SQVTM, CDR2 ANQGSEA. This CDR3 contains 12 residues. V dropped 5 bases and J dropped 6 bases, with 14 bases sitting between them. Measured with immunoSEQ multiplex PCR; TCRdb has only the in-frame clones, and not every one. The sample carries 300,000 or so clones, 60% to 80% recorded once. This material consisted of PBMCs, taken after 36 months of ibrutinib treatment. The sequence was obtained from a human donor with chronic lymphocytic leukemia. This rearrangement joins TRBV29-1 to TRBJ2-7, with D perhaps matching TRBD1 (5 bases). In DNA, the CDR3 is TGCAGCGTTCGGGCAGGGCCTGTCGAGCAGTACTTC. Translation gives CSVRAGPVEQYF.